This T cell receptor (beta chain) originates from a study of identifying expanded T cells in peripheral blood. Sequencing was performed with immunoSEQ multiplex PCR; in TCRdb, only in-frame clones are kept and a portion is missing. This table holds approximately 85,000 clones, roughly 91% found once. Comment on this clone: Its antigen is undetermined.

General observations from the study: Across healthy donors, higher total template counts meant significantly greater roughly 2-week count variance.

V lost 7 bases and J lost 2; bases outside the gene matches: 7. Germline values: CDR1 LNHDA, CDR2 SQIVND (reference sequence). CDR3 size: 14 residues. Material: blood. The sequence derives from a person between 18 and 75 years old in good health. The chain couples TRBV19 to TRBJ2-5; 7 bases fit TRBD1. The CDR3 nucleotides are TGTGCCAGTAATACTCCAGGGGGACAAGAGACCCAGTACTTC. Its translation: CASNTPGGQETQYF.